This passage covers 19 T cell receptor beta chains from one sample sequenced in a study of shared clonotypes between healthy human individuals. The method was immunoSEQ multiplex PCR; TCRdb's version includes in-frame clones alone and lacks a portion of them. The table lists 2.3 million or so clones, 85% to 95% of them singletons. What was sequenced was naive CD4+ T cells from PBMCs. Subset: CD45RA+ positively selected. The source of these receptors is a man aged 18 to 35 in good health. Some clones in this sample may be carry-over from other donors' samples.

The chain joins TRBV6-1 to TRBJ1-1, with D perhaps TRBD1 (6 bases). With 6 bases removed from V and 4 bases from J, the gap between germline ends came to 12 bases. The length of the CDR3 is 13 residues. Germline loops: CDR1 MNHNS, CDR2 SASEGT. The chain's CDR3 is CASRRRGGTEAFF. DNA for the CDR3: TGTGCCAGCAGGCGAAGGGGGGGCACTGAAGCTTTCTTT.

CDR3 sequence: CASSPTTGVKHIQYF. CDR3 DNA: TGCGCCAGCAGCCCAACTACAGGGGTAAAGCACATTCAGTACTTC. V and J are TRBV5-1 and TRBJ2-4, with 7 bases that match TRBD1. After removal of 4 bases from V and 8 bases from J, the junction contained 12 bases not matched to a gene. CDR3 length: 15 amino acids. Germline CDR1 reads SGHRS; CDR2 reads YFSETQ. Combining the CDR3 with reference TRBV5-1 and TRBJ2-4 gives the whole variable domain KAGVTQTPRYLIKTRGQQVTLSCSPISGHRSVSWYQQTPGQGLQFLFEYFSETQRNKGNFPGRFSGRQFSNSRSEMNVSTLELGDSALYLCASSPTTGVKHIQYFGAGTRLSVL.

The chain uses TRBV30 and TRBJ2-2, with a tentative D call TRBD1 (6 bases). With 5 bases removed from V and 6 bases from J, the gap between germline ends came to 19 bases. Germline CDR1 and CDR2: GTSNPN and SVGIG (reference sequence). CDR3 length equals 15 residues. CDR3 protein: CAWGRPPGGPGELFF. CDR3 bases: TGTGCCTGGGGGCGTCCCCCTGGGGGCCCCGGGGAGCTGTTTTTT.

This chain connects TRBV27 to TRBJ2-7, with 12 nucleotides matching TRBD2. V lost 2 bases, J lost 6 bases, and 23 bases stayed unmatched. This CDR3 has 21 residues. Germline V gene data show CDR1 as MNHEY and CDR2 as SMNVEV (reference sequence). CDR3 DNA: TGTGCCAGCAGTTTAGAATACCCGGGACTAGCGGGTTTCGCAGGTGGATTCGAGCAGTACTTC. Its protein product is CASSLEYPGLAGFAGGFEQYF.

V is TRBV27 and J is TRBJ1-5; 7 bases line up with TRBD1. V gave up 6 bases and J gave up 5 bases; unmatched junction bases: 4. The V gene's germline CDR1 is MNHEY and CDR2 SMNVEV (reference sequence). This CDR3 contains 13 residues. The CDR3 nucleotides read TGTGCCAGCAGCAACGACAGGGATCAGCCCCAGCATTTT. It specifies CASSNDRDQPQHF.

The table lists this clone with a count of one. The chain recombines TRBV27 with TRBJ2-1; 8 nucleotides match TRBD2. CDR3 length equals 14 residues. J was trimmed by 4 bases and V by 7 bases; bases with no gene match: 6. CDR1 and CDR2 from the germline V gene are MNHEY and SMNVEV (reference sequence). The CDR3 loop reads CASTKGLVYNEQFF. The DNA of the CDR3 is TGTGCCAGCACTAAGGGACTAGTGTACAATGAGCAGTTCTTC.

The gene calls are TRBV19 and TRBJ2-7; TRBD2 aligns across 10 bases. The V gene's germline CDR1 is LNHDA and CDR2 SQIVND (reference sequence). CDR3 length: 17 residues. V was clipped by 5 bases and J by 3 bases; unmatched bases: 13. CDR3 nucleotides: TGTGCCAGTAGTGCCCGTCAAACTAGCGGGACCCACTACGAGCAGTACTTC. Translation: CASSARQTSGTHYEQYF.

The chain uses TRBV10-3 and TRBJ1-6; TRBD1 might be the D (6 bases). V was clipped by 0 bases and J by 7 bases, with 7 bases between them. Germline assignment: CDR1 ENHRY and CDR2 SYGVKD. This CDR3 region has 14 residues. CDR3: CAISESTGNSPLHF. CDR3 bases: TGTGCCATCAGTGAGTCTACAGGGAATTCACCCCTCCACTTT.

This rearrangement joins TRBV14 to TRBJ1-1; D gene unclear. Germline CDR1 and CDR2: SGHDN and FVKESK. This CDR3 region has 14 residues. V was clipped by 4 bases and J by 6 bases, with 15 bases between them. For the CDR3, the DNA is TGTGCCAGCAGCCCCTTCCTTGTCCGGGCTGAAGCTTTCTTT. Protein: CASSPFLVRAEAFF.

The chain links TRBV4-3 to TRBJ2-2; the D gene is possibly TRBD1 (5 bases). Per germline, CDR1 LGHNA and CDR2 YSLEER. V was clipped by 7 bases and J by 7 bases, with 16 bases between them. The CDR3 spans 14 residues. The CDR3 DNA reads TGCGCCAGCACCCCAGGGATCAACGTCGGGGAGCTGTTTTTT. It encodes CASTPGINVGELFF.

This clone was found once. V gene TRBV29-1 combines with J gene TRBJ2-7, with D possibly TRBD1 on 5 matching bases. V lost 6 bases and J lost 7, with 19 bases in between. The CDR3 has 13 residues. CDR1 is SQVTM and CDR2 is ANQGSEA in the germline V gene. The CDR3 nucleotides are TGCAGCGTAAACGTACCCCCAGGGTGGGAGCAGTACTTC. It is translated as CSVNVPPGWEQYF.

The chain couples TRBV6-5 to TRBJ1-2, with 7 bases lining up with TRBD1. CDR3 length: 13 amino acids. Germline assignment: CDR1 MNHEY and CDR2 SVGAGI. V was clipped by 6 bases and J by 3 bases; unmatched bases: 4. The CDR3 spells CASRRDSHYGYTF. Written as DNA, the CDR3 is TGTGCCAGCAGGAGGGACAGCCACTATGGCTACACCTTC.

In regard to this clone: The same CDR3 can be traced to other DNA sequences in this sample. This chain links TRBV28 with TRBJ2-3; the D is unclear. CDR3 length: 12 residues. Trimming took 6 bases from V and 5 from J, leaving 9 bases between them. Germline V CDR1 and CDR2: MDHEN, SYDVKM. The CDR3 loop is CASSLLRDTQYF. The DNA of the CDR3 is TGTGCCAGCAGCCTGCTTCGAGATACGCAGTATTTT.

This clone showed up just a few times. The gene calls are TRBV29-1 and TRBJ1-1; D unresolved. The germline V gene has CDR1 SQVTM and CDR2 ANQGSEA. V shed 2 bases and J shed 1 base, with 11 bases lying between them. The CDR3 is 14 amino acids. CDR3 amino acids: CSVEKRLANTEAFF. The DNA of the CDR3 is TGCAGCGTTGAAAAGAGGTTAGCGAACACTGAAGCTTTCTTT.

The V call is TRBV5-1, the J call TRBJ2-1; D is perhaps TRBD2 (6 bases). Germline loops: CDR1 SGHRS, CDR2 YFSETQ. The germline V and J ends were trimmed by 0 bases and 8 bases, with 15 bases remaining between them. The length of the CDR3 is 15 residues. The DNA of the CDR3 is TGCGCCAGCAGCTTGGAAGGTCTAGCGACCGATGAGCAGTTCTTC. This encodes CASSLEGLATDEQFF. Based on the CDR3 plus reference TRBV5-1 and TRBJ2-1, the full variable domain is KAGVTQTPRYLIKTRGQQVTLSCSPISGHRSVSWYQQTPGQGLQFLFEYFSETQRNKGNFPGRFSGRQFSNSRSEMNVSTLELGDSALYLCASSLEGLATDEQFFGPGTRLTVL.

The table lists this clone with a count of one. The V and J genes are TRBV30 and TRBJ1-3, with TRBD1 as a possible D gene (5 bases). Germline-derived CDR1 and CDR2 are GTSNPN and SVGIG (reference sequence). The ends were cut back, 1 base at V and 3 bases at J, with 10 bases in the middle. The CDR3 runs to 14 residues. The CDR3 DNA is TGTGCCTGGAGTGCGGGCCAGGGTGGAAACACCATATATTTT. Encoded protein: CAWSAGQGGNTIYF.

V gene TRBV2 combines with J gene TRBJ2-1; TRBD2 is a possible D gene (6 bases). V shed 4 bases and J shed 5 bases, with 15 bases lying between them. Looked up from germline, CDR1 is SNHLY and CDR2 is FYNNEI. The CDR3 length is 15 residues. Here the CDR3 reads CASSARDFLDNEQFF. The CDR3 DNA reads as TGTGCCAGCAGTGCTCGGGACTTCCTAGACAATGAGCAGTTCTTC.

This rearrangement joins TRBV6-5 to TRBJ2-1; tentatively, D is TRBD1 (6 bases). Germline CDR1 and CDR2: MNHEY and SVGAGI. The CDR3 contains 13 residues. V was cut by 4 bases and J by 9 bases, with 13 bases left in between. CDR3 in amino acids: CASSSNRVGEQFF. The CDR3 bases are TGTGCCAGCAGTTCAAACAGGGTCGGTGAGCAGTTCTTC.

The rearrangement uses TRBV28 and TRBJ1-5; 11 bases line up with TRBD1. V was clipped by 8 bases and J by 4 bases; unmatched bases: 10. Germline V lookup: CDR1 MDHEN, CDR2 SYDVKM. The CDR3 runs 16 residues. The CDR3 DNA sequence: TGTGCCAGCGCGGGACAGGGGGAAGTGGGGAATCAGCCCCAGCATTTT. Amino acid sequence: CASAGQGEVGNQPQHF.